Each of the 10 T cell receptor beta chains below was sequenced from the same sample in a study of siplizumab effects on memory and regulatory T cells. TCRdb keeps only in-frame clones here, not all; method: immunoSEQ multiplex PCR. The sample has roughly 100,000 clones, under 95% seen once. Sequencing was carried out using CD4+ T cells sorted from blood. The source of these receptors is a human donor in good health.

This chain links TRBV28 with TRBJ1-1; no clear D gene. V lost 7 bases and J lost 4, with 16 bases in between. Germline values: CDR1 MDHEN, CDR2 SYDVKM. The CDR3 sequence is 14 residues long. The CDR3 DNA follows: TGTGCCAGCATCGCCCCAGGCAGAGGCACTGAAGCTTTCTTT. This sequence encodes CASIAPGRGTEAFF. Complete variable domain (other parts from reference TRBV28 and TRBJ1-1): DVKVTQSSRYLVKRTGEKVFLECVQDMDHENMFWYRQDPGLGLRLIYFSYDVKMKEKGDIPEGYSVSREKKERFSLILESASTNQTSMYLCASIAPGRGTEAFFGQGTRLTVV.

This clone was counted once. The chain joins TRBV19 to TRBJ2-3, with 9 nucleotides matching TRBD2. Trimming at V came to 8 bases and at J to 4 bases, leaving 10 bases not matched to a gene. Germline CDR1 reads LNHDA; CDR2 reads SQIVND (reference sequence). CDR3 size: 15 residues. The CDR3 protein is CASSLAGRGPDTQYF. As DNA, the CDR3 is TGTGCCAGTTCCCTAGCGGGACGGGGCCCAGATACGCAGTATTTT. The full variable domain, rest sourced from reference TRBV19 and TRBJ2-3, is DGGITQSPKYLFRKEGQNVTLSCEQNLNHDAMYWYRQDPGQGLRLIYYSQIVNDFQKGDIAEGYSVSREKKESFPLTVTSAQKNPTAFYLCASSLAGRGPDTQYFGPGTRLTVL.

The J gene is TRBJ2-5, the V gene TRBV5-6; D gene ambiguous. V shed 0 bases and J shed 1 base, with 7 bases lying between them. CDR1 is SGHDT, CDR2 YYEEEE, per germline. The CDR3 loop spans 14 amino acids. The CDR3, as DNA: TGTGCCAGCAGCTTGGGGTTCCTCCAAGAGACCCAGTACTTC. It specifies CASSLGFLQETQYF.

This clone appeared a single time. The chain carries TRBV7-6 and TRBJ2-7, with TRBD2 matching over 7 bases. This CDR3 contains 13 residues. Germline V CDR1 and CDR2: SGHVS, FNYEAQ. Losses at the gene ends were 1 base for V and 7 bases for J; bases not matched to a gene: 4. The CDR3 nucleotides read TGTGCCAGCAGCTTAGGGGGAGCGGGAGAGCAGTACTTC. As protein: CASSLGGAGEQYF.

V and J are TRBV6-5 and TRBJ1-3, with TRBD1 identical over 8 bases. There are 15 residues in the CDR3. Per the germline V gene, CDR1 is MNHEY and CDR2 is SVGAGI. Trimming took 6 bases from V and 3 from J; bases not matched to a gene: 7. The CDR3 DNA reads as TGTGCCAGCAGGCCTACTACAGGGGGTGGAAACACCATATATTTT. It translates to CASRPTTGGGNTIYF.

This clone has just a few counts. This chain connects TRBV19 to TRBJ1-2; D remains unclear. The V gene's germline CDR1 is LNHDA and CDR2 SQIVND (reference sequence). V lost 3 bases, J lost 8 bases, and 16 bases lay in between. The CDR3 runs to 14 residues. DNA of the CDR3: TGTGCCAGTAGTATTTCCGCCGGACCATTCGGCTACACCTTC. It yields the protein CASSISAGPFGYTF.

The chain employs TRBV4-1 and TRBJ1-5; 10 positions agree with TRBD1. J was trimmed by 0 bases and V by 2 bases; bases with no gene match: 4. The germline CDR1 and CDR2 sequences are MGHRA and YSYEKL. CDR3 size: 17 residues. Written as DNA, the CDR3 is TGCGCCAGCAGCCAACGGACAGGGGGACATAGCAATCAGCCCCAGCATTTT. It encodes CASSQRTGGHSNQPQHF.

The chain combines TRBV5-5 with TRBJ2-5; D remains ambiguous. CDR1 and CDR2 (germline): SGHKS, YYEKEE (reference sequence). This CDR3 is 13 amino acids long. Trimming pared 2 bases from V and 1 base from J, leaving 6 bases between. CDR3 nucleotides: TGTGCCAGCAGCTTCGGGTTCCAAGAGACCCAGTACTTC. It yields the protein CASSFGFQETQYF.

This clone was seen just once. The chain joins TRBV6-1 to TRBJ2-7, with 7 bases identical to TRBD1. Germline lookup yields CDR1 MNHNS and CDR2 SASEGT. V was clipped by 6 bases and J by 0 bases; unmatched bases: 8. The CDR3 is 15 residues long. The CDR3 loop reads CASRLGQINSYEQYF. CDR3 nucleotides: TGTGCCAGCAGACTGGGACAGATAAACTCCTACGAGCAGTACTTC.

CDR3 sequence (DNA): TGTGCCAGCAGGAGCCAGCTGAACACTGAAGCTTTCTTT. Its protein product is CASRSQLNTEAFF. This chain joins TRBV11-2 and TRBJ1-1; no reliable D call. Germline CDR1 and CDR2: SGHAT and FQNNGV. The CDR3 contains 13 residues. The V end was cut by 6 bases, the J end by 0 bases, with 8 bases between.